This record looks at one TCR beta chain sequence and its context. What it binds is not known. The table came from immunoSEQ multiplex PCR; TCRdb's copy has only in-frame clones and leaves some out. The repertoire holds some 71,000 clones, with roughly 85% as singletons. The data were obtained in a study of CD4 T cell repertoires in COVID-19. The germline gives CDR1 GTSNPN, CDR2 SVGIG (reference sequence). CDR3 size: 14 residues. The ends were cut back, 7 bases at V and 4 bases at J, with 16 bases in the middle. Findings of the study overall: Sharing of several most expanded SARS-CoV-2-reactive clonotypes across memory subsets suggested intraclonal diversification. Some SARS-CoV-2 clonotypes, between 7 and 25%, recurred in SARS-CoV and/or HKU1 cultures.

The memory T cells were sequenced right after ex vivo isolation, without culture. This receptor was obtained from a human donor who had COVID-19. The rearrangement uses TRBV30 and TRBJ2-2; a possible D gene is TRBD2 (7 bases). Sequencing used CD4+ T cells from peripheral blood, obtained after recovery from COVID-19. The CDR3: CAFAAGAITGELFF. The CDR3 DNA reads TGTGCCTTCGCCGCGGGGGCCATCACCGGGGAGCTGTTTTTT.